The present TCR beta chain was sequenced within a study of blood T cell repertoires in COVID-19. Study-level background: The origin of the acute and convalescent COVID-19 samples was the United States, Italy and Spain. Sources were T cells, B-cell-depleted T cells, or PBMCs; the material itself was cDNA or gDNA.

Original processing notes: Amplifying reference gene primers gave estimates of nucleated cell counts. The assay was immunoSEQ multiplex PCR, and TCRdb's table has in-frame clones only and misses some. V, J and clone size are taken as reported in that table, and D and trimming were inferred from the DNA itself. The sample yields tens of thousands of clones, over 75% seen once. V lost 1 base and J 3 bases, leaving 7 bases between the germline ends. Germline V gene lookup returns CDR1 LGHDT and CDR2 YNNKEL (reference sequence). The CDR3 totals 13 residues. The clonotype was recovered from a woman older than 75 with active or convalescent COVID-19. The specimen was peripheral blood. The rearrangement uses TRBV3-1 (or the pseudogene TRBV3-2) and TRBJ2-7; a weak D match, TRBD1 (5 bases). The CDR3 DNA sequence: TGTGCCAGCAGCCAAGGGACACTCTACGAGCAGTACTTC. It specifies CASSQGTLYEQYF.